The sequence of this TCR beta chain was determined in a study of cytomegalovirus exposure and HLA in healthy donors (dated by TCRdb to about 2017). Turning to the overall study: According to a later analysis, one platform produced both the 120 validation repertoires and the approximately 670 repertoires of the first cohort. The study aimed to test whether signatures of past pathogen exposure could be identified by cataloging public T cell receptors. Along with the 666-subject first cohort, a separate validation cohort of around 110 different subjects was used. To predict cytomegalovirus infection status, the study brought together high-throughput TCR immunosequencing, statistical association of individual TCRs with disease status, and machine learning.

Concerning this clone itself: This receptor's antigen is unknown. No base qualities exist here, and no much larger clone lies one base off it.

The donors belonged to the validation cohort of 90 to 150 subjects, which was separate from the approximately 700-subject first cohort. Library prep was done by the immunoSEQ multiplex PCR assay. Per the source publication's procedure: A statistical classification framework was developed to diagnose cytomegalovirus status using the catalog of TCR beta chain sequences. Held by TCRdb, this immuneACCESS table contains in-frame sequences only and omits some clones. Under half of the omission traces to an unresolved V gene where checked; the cause of the rest is unknown. The V and J calls and clone size were taken over from that table, and D and trimming were inferred from the DNA. The sample profile shows tens of thousands of clones; around 90% of them were found once. The ten largest clones take up 8.4% of the sample. The CDR1 and CDR2 encoded by the germline V gene are SGHTA and FQGNSA. From its cysteine to its phenylalanine, the CDR3 spans 15 amino acids. Just CDR3 DNA is preserved here, 45 bases in frame from base 1. V was cut back by 0 bases and J by 1 base, leaving a gap of 8 bases between them.

The full study reports these points: Across donors, most TCR sequences were observed very rarely, whereas some public TCRs were present in many individuals. The classifier was reported to diagnose cytomegalovirus status with high specificity and sensitivity in both the original and validation cohorts. According to the authors, the approach could potentially be generalized to other disease states and immunological phenotypes. Three of the identified cytomegalovirus-associated TCR beta chains were confirmed in vitro to be specific for cytomegalovirus antigens. The study gave a list of 150 to 200 TCR beta chains associated with cytomegalovirus. A later analysis found that TCRs clustered in the first cohort also tended to co-occur in the 130 or so validation repertoires, with about 94% of cluster scores above 0. A later analysis had no HLA typing for the validation cohort, so co-occurrence there was scored across all 110 or so repertoires.

The receptor's source is a woman under 30 in good health and CMV-seropositive. The sequence joins TRBV7-2 to TRBJ2-3; matching of 6 bases hints at TRBD2 as the D gene. Sequencing input: PBMCs. The encoded CDR3 is CASSLAGRRTDTQYF. Here is the DNA: TGTGCCAGCAGCTTAGCAGGGAGGCGCACAGATACGCAGTATTTT. Supplemented by the reference TRBV7-2 and TRBJ2-3 proteins around the CDR3, the complete variable domain is GAGVSQSPSNKVTEKGKDVELRCDPISGHTALYWYRQSLGQGLEFLIYFQGNSAPDKSGLPSDRFSAERTGGSVSTLTIQRTQQEDSAVYLCASSLAGRRTDTQYFGPGTRLTVL.